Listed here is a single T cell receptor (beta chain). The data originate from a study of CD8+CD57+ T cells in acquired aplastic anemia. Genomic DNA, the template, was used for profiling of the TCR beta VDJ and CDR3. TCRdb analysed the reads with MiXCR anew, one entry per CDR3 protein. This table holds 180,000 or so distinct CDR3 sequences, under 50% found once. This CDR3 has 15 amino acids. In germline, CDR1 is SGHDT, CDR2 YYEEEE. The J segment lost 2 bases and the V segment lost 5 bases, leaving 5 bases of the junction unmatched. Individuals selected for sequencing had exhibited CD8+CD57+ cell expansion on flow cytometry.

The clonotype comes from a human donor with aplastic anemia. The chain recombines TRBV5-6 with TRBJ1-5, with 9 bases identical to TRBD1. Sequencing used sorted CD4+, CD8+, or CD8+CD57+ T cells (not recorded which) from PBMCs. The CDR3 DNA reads TGTGCCAGCAGGGAACAGGGGGCGCGCAATCAGCCCCAGCATTTT. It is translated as CASREQGARNQPQHF.